These 19 T cell receptor beta chains were sequenced from one sample in a study of T cell repertoires in cytomegalovirus infection. TCRdb redid the calling of the reads with MiXCR, one entry per CDR3 protein. Counted here are a few hundred thousand distinct CDR3 sequences, roughly 15% occurring once; the ten biggest clones make up 12%. The sequencing input was PBMCs. The receptors stem from a human donor in good health (CMV status not recorded). Some clones in this sample may be carry-over from other donors' samples.

This clonotype has at least ten counts. V and J are TRBV7-9 and TRBJ2-1; D may be TRBD2 (6 bases). The germline CDR1 and CDR2 sequences are SEHNR and FQNEAQ (reference sequence). This CDR3 spans 13 amino acids. V gave up 11 bases and J gave up 4 bases, with 15 bases separating them. The CDR3 spells CAGEAPEYNEQFF. The CDR3 DNA sequence: TGTGCCGGGGAGGCTCCGGAGTACAATGAGCAGTTCTTC.

The sample holds many counts of this clonotype. The chain combines TRBV19 with TRBJ2-1, with D hard to call. The V end was cut by 3 bases, the J end by 5 bases, with 5 bases between. This CDR3 has 12 residues. Germline loops: CDR1 LNHDA, CDR2 SQIVND (reference sequence). The CDR3 region is CASSILHNEQFF. In DNA form, the CDR3 reads TGTGCCAGTAGTATTCTCCACAATGAGCAGTTCTTC.

This clonotype occurred many times. This sequence joins TRBV6-2 or TRBV6-3 and TRBJ1-1; D gene unclear. V lost 7 bases, J lost 1 base, and 10 bases lay in between. Germline V lookup: CDR1 MNHEY, CDR2 SVGEGT. The CDR3 is made up of 13 amino acids. CDR3 loop: CASTPVANTEAFF. In nucleotides, the CDR3 is TGTGCCAGCACTCCTGTAGCGAACACTGAAGCTTTCTTT.

The table lists this clonotype with a few counts. This chain links TRBV5-1 with TRBJ1-1, with D perhaps matching TRBD1 (5 bases). The CDR3 covers 12 residues. The germline V and J ends were trimmed by 7 bases and 7 bases, with 14 bases remaining between them. The germline V gene has CDR1 SGHRS and CDR2 YFSETQ. CDR3 sequence reads: CASGRDGDEAFF. As DNA, the CDR3 is TGCGCCAGCGGTCGGGACGGTGATGAAGCTTTCTTT.

This clonotype has more than one count but fewer than ten. This chain connects TRBV4-1 to TRBJ1-1; D uncertain. Trimming removed 3 bases at V and 1 base at J, with 12 bases between. There are 15 residues in the CDR3. Germline V CDR1 and CDR2: MGHRA, YSYEKL. This CDR3 is CASSQREQRNTEAFF. The CDR3, as DNA: TGCGCCAGCAGCCAGAGGGAACAGAGGAACACTGAAGCTTTCTTT.

This clonotype has a count of ten or more. The chain links TRBV12-3 or TRBV12-4 to TRBJ2-7; TRBD1 matches at 7 bases. V gave up 5 bases and J gave up 3 bases; unmatched junction bases: 4. CDR3 length: 13 residues. Written as DNA, the CDR3 is TGTGCCAGCAGTCGACAGGGAAACTACGAGCAGTACTTC. Protein: CASSRQGNYEQYF.

There are many counts of this clonotype. As DNA, the CDR3 is TGTGCCAGCAGCTTAGTGGCAGACAACTACAATGAGCAGTTCTTC. Encoded protein: CASSLVADNYNEQFF. The gene calls are TRBV7-2 and TRBJ2-1, with D unclear. CDR1 is SGHTA, CDR2 FQGNSA, per germline. The CDR3 is 15 residues long. The germline V and J ends were trimmed by 1 base and 3 bases, with 10 bases remaining between them.

Ten or more counts support this clonotype. This chain joins TRBV4-1 and TRBJ1-5, with TRBD1 matching 9 bases. Germline values: CDR1 MGHRA, CDR2 YSYEKL. The CDR3 is 18 residues long. J lost 1 base, V lost 4 bases, and 11 bases had no gene match. The CDR3 protein is CASSPQTRDRASNQPQHF. The CDR3 nucleotides are TGCGCCAGCAGCCCACAGACCCGGGACAGGGCAAGCAATCAGCCCCAGCATTTT.

V and J are TRBV20-1 and TRBJ2-1, with D possibly TRBD2 on 6 matching bases. Germline V gene lookup returns CDR1 DFQATT and CDR2 SNEGSKA (reference sequence). The V and J ends lost 8 bases and 10 bases respectively, with 15 bases between them. The length of the CDR3 is 11 residues. CDR3 amino acids: CSLSPRGEQFF. CDR3 nucleotide sequence: TGCAGTCTATCCCCCCGGGGGGAGCAGTTCTTC.

The genes are TRBV19 and TRBJ1-4; a weak D match, TRBD1 (5 bases). Germline CDR1 reads LNHDA; CDR2 reads SQIVND (reference sequence). The CDR3 runs to 14 residues. Between the trimmed V and J ends, which lost 2 bases and 13 bases, there was a span of 17 bases. The CDR3 DNA follows: TGTGCCAGTAGTATATATCCCAGCCAGAGGGGACTGTTTTTT. Translating gives CASSIYPSQRGLFF.

The chain carries TRBV15 and TRBJ2-3; D may be TRBD2 (7 bases). This CDR3 is built from 16 residues. Deletions cut 2 bases from V and 0 bases from J, with 12 bases between. CDR1 is LNHNV and CDR2 is YYDKDF in the germline V gene (reference sequence). In DNA, the CDR3 is TGTGCCACCAGCAGAAGGGGGGGGCCTAGCACAGATACGCAGTATTTT. The encoded protein is CATSRRGGPSTDTQYF.

This clonotype showed up just a few times. CDR3 protein: CSVEISLNTEAFF. CDR3 in DNA: TGCAGCGTTGAAATTTCATTGAACACTGAAGCTTTCTTT. The chain is built from TRBV29-1 and TRBJ1-1; D gene uncertain. CDR1 and CDR2 (germline): SQVTM, ANQGSEA. The CDR3 runs to 13 residues. V lost 2 bases, J lost 0 bases, and 7 bases lay in between.

The CDR3, as DNA: TGCGCCAGCAGCTTGCCGACGAATGAGCAGTTCTTC. This sequence encodes CASSLPTNEQFF. The J gene is TRBJ2-1, the V gene TRBV5-1; D is uncertain. Germline V gives CDR1 SGHRS, CDR2 YFSETQ. Trimming left V 1 base short and J 7 bases short, with 6 bases between. This CDR3 contains 12 residues. Full variable domain (remainder filled in from reference TRBV5-1 and TRBJ2-1): KAGVTQTPRYLIKTRGQQVTLSCSPISGHRSVSWYQQTPGQGLQFLFEYFSETQRNKGNFPGRFSGRQFSNSRSEMNVSTLELGDSALYLCASSLPTNEQFFGPGTRLTVL.

A few counts support this clonotype. This sequence joins TRBV2 and TRBJ1-1; 8 bases agree with TRBD1. The CDR3 is 15 amino acids. Germline CDR1 is SNHLY and CDR2 is FYNNEI. V lost 3 bases, J lost 1 base, and 4 bases stayed unmatched. CDR3 DNA: TGTGCCAGCAGTGAGAACAGGGGGTGGAACACTGAAGCTTTCTTT. It yields the protein CASSENRGWNTEAFF.

The chain carries TRBV7-8 and TRBJ2-3, with 11 bases lining up with TRBD2. The CDR3 sequence is 16 residues long. V lost 5 bases to trimming and J lost 4 bases; unmatched junction nucleotides: 8. CDR1 SGHVS and CDR2 FQNEAQ come from the germline V gene. The CDR3 loop reads CASSATGTSGADTQYF. CDR3 sequence (DNA): TGTGCCAGCAGCGCAACCGGGACTAGCGGAGCAGATACGCAGTATTTT.

Only a few counts were recorded for this clonotype. This sequence joins TRBV27 and TRBJ2-7, with 7 bases that match TRBD1. Per the germline V gene, CDR1 is MNHEY and CDR2 is SMNVEV (reference sequence). V shed 10 bases and J 6 bases; nucleotides not matched to a gene: 15. The CDR3 runs 14 residues. The CDR3 coding sequence is TGTGCCATTCGACAGGGTGGTTCTCAGGGCGAGCAGTACTTC. It translates to CAIRQGGSQGEQYF.

To note about this clonotype: Relative to the germline gene, one junction end is altered; a read error may explain this. The chain couples TRBV6-4 to TRBJ1-1; the D gene is possibly TRBD1 (6 bases). The CDR3 covers 14 residues. Germline CDR1 MRHNA, CDR2 SNTAGT. CDR3 bases: TGTGCCCGCAGTGCCGACAGGTTGAACACTGAAGCTTTCTTT. Translating gives CARSADRLNTEAFF.

The chain uses TRBV28 and TRBJ1-2, with TRBD1 matching over 8 bases. This CDR3 is built from 13 residues. CDR1 and CDR2 from the germline V gene are MDHEN and SYDVKM. Germline trimming cut 5 bases from V and 7 bases from J; bases unmatched to any gene: 6. CDR3 sequence reads: CASSTYDRGGYTF. The CDR3 DNA reads TGTGCCAGCAGTACATATGACAGGGGTGGCTACACCTTC.

In its sample, this clonotype was seen many times. This chain links TRBV6-1 with TRBJ2-7; D might be TRBD2 (6 bases). In germline, CDR1 is MNHNS, CDR2 SASEGT. The V and J ends lost 7 bases and 3 bases respectively, with 16 bases between them. CDR3 length: 14 amino acids. Here the CDR3 DNA reads TGTGCCAGCACCGTAGGGGCCGGGGGCTACGAGCAGTACTTC. It codes for CASTVGAGGYEQYF.